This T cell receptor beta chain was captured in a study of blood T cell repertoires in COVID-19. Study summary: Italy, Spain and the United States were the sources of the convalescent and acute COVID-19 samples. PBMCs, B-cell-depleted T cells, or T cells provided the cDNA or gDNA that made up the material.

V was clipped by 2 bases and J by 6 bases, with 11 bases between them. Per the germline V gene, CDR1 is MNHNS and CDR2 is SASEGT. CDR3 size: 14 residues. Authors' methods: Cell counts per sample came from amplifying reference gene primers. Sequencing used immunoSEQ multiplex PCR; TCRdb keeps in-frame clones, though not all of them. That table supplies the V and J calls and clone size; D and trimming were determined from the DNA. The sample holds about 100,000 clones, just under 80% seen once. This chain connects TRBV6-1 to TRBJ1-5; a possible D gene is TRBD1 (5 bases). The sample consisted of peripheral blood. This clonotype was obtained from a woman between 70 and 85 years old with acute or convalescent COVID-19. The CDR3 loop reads CASSENQGSQPQHF. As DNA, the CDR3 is TGTGCCAGCAGTGAAAATCAGGGCAGTCAGCCCCAGCATTTT.